These 32 T cell receptor beta chains originate from one sample sequenced in a study of tumor-infiltrating lymphocytes in primary liver carcinoma. Priming with a constant-region primer yielded TCR beta cDNA from around 0.45 ug total RNA. Nested multiplex PCR, run for three rounds with slightly modified ARM-PCR, yielded TCR beta libraries. In the first two PCR rounds, TRBV1-TRBV30 forward primers were paired with a C-beta reverse primer, and each round lasted approximately 9 cycles. TCRdb redid the calling of the multiplex PCR reads with MiXCR, one entry per CDR3 protein. The sample contains 100,000 or so distinct CDR3 sequences, 65% to 75% of which appear only once. From unsorted bulk tissue weighing roughly 17-31 mg, DNA and RNA were co-extracted. Material for sequencing was liver tumor tissue from sampling region 2. Subset here: tumor region T2, inferior pole. The receptors were gathered from a woman aged 55 to 70 with primary liver carcinoma and hepatitis B virus infection.

Details on this clonotype: A read error may account for a junction end that differs from germline. The rearrangement links TRBV18 to TRBJ2-3, with D unresolved. Germline lookup yields CDR1 KGHSH and CDR2 LQKENI. This CDR3 has 14 amino acids. CDR3 coding DNA: TGTGCAAGCTCACCTTCCGGACGCACAGATACGCAGTATTTT. Protein sequence: CASSPSGRTDTQYF.

Points on this clonotype: An end of the junction does not agree with germline; a read error may underlie this. V and J are TRBV28 and TRBJ1-2, with TRBD1 matching 8 bases. This CDR3 region has 16 residues. Germline V gene data show CDR1 as MDHEN and CDR2 as SYDVKM. Here the CDR3 reads CASSPLPLTGEDGYIF. As DNA, the CDR3 is TGTGCCAGCAGTCCTTTACCTCTGACAGGGGAAGATGGCTACATCTTC.

In its sample, this clonotype was seen many times. The chain carries TRBV6-2 or TRBV6-3 and TRBJ1-2; D uncertain. CDR3 size: 14 residues. Germline values: CDR1 MNHEY, CDR2 SVGEGT. Trimming shortened V by 8 bases and J by 4 bases, and 17 bases separated the two germline ends. The CDR3 here is CASGDTATSYGYTF. Here the CDR3 DNA reads TGTGCCAGCGGAGATACGGCGACTTCCTATGGCTACACCTTC.

To note about this clonotype: One junction end does not reproduce the germline sequence, and a read error may be involved. The chain links TRBV5-4 to TRBJ2-7; TRBD2 matches at 9 bases. In germline, CDR1 is SGHNT, CDR2 YYREEE (reference sequence). CDR3 size: 16 residues. The CDR3 reads CASSPPGGRGNYDQYF. The CDR3 DNA sequence: TGTGCCAGCAGCCCTCCAGGCGGGAGGGGGAACTACGATCAGTACTTC.

This clonotype was picked up many times. The chain links TRBV12-3 or TRBV12-4 to TRBJ1-5; 7 nucleotides line up with TRBD1. The CDR3 is made up of 14 amino acids. The junction had 3 bases not matched to a gene; V was cut back by 3 bases and J by 4 bases. This CDR3 reads CASSFGTVNQPQHF. CDR3 DNA sequence: TGTGCCAGCAGTTTCGGGACAGTTAATCAGCCCCAGCATTTT.

This chain joins TRBV29-1 and TRBJ2-3; 8 bases match TRBD2. CDR1 and CDR2 from the germline V gene are SQVTM and ANQGSEA. This CDR3 contains 14 residues. The J segment lost 4 bases and the V segment lost 6 bases, leaving 9 bases of the junction unmatched. CDR3 sequence: CSVSTSESPDTQYF. The CDR3 coding sequence is TGCAGCGTATCGACTAGCGAGAGCCCAGATACGCAGTATTTT.

This sequence joins TRBV5-1 and TRBJ2-1; D is uncertain. With 4 bases removed from V and 4 bases from J, the gap between germline ends came to 15 bases. Germline assignment: CDR1 SGHRS and CDR2 YFSETQ. CDR3 length: 15 amino acids. The chain's CDR3 is CASSPQLDEYNEQFF. The CDR3 DNA reads TGCGCCAGCAGCCCCCAGCTAGACGAGTACAATGAGCAGTTCTTC.

In regard to this clonotype: A junction end diverges from the germline sequence, so it may reflect a read error. The V gene is TRBV11-3, the J gene TRBJ2-2; weak D call: TRBD2 (5 bases). CDR3 length: 16 residues. In germline, CDR1 is SGHNT, CDR2 YENEEA. The CDR3 loop reads CASLGRLVGNTGELLF. The CDR3 DNA is TGTGCCAGCTTAGGCAGGCTAGTGGGAAACACCGGGGAGCTGCTTTTT.

V and J are TRBV18 and TRBJ2-6; 11 nucleotides line up with TRBD1. J lost 4 bases, V lost 4 bases, and 12 bases had no gene match. The CDR3 is made up of 19 amino acids. The germline V gene has CDR1 KGHSH and CDR2 LQKENI. This CDR3 is CASSLSGQGAAAGANVLTF. CDR3 DNA: TGTGCCAGCTCACTATCAGGACAGGGGGCAGCCGCCGGGGCCAACGTCCTGACTTTC.

Concerning this clonotype itself: Compared with germline, one end of the junction differs, possibly owing to a read error. V is TRBV11-2 and J is TRBJ2-3, with 9 bases lining up with TRBD2. There are 15 residues in the CDR3. Germline-derived CDR1 and CDR2 are SGHAT and FQNNGV. This CDR3 reads CASSFMISGSDTQYF. CDR3 DNA: TGTGCCAGCAGCTTCATGATTAGCGGGAGTGATACACAGTATTTT.

Details on this clonotype: The junction shows a germline mismatch at one end, possibly a read error. The chain uses TRBV28 and TRBJ2-1; D is perhaps TRBD1 or TRBD2 (5 bases each). CDR1 MDHEN and CDR2 SYDVKM come from the germline V gene. The CDR3 is 17 amino acids. The CDR3 spells CASSFEGKGLYRHEQLF. DNA of the CDR3: TGCGCCAGCAGTTTCGAGGGCAAGGGGTTATATCGCCATGAGCAGCTCTTC.

With regard to this clonotype: Its ends do not fully match the called genes, so a read error is possible. The J gene is TRBJ2-7, the V gene TRBV11-2; D is undetermined. Germline V gene lookup returns CDR1 SGHAT and CDR2 FQNNGV. This CDR3 spans 15 amino acids. CDR3 sequence (DNA): TGTGCCAGTAGCTTAGACCCTGACCATACGTCCGAGCAGTACTTC. It translates to CASSLDPDHTSEQYF.

This clonotype has just one count. At one end, the junction sequence differs from germline, possibly due to a read error. The chain has TRBV6-5 and TRBJ2-5, with D hard to call. Germline CDR1 reads MNHEY; CDR2 reads SVGAGI. This CDR3 region has 15 residues. CDR3 residues: CAGGRGSWIQGTQYF. Written as DNA, the CDR3 is TGTGCCGGCGGAAGAGGTAGCTGGATCCAAGGGACCCAGTACTTC.

Worth noting for this clonotype: A read error is likely, as this CDR3 ends without the conserved phenylalanine or tryptophan. J is TRBJ2-7 and V is TRBV28; perhaps TRBD1 as D (6 bases). The CDR3 totals 14 residues. Trimming left V 10 bases short and J 7 bases short, with 23 bases between. Germline values: CDR1 MDHEN, CDR2 SYDVKM. The CDR3 region is CANCNTPPRGEQYL. CDR3 bases: TGTGCCAACTGCAATACCCCACCCAGGGGAGAGCAGTACCTC.

Turning to this clonotype: An end of the junction does not agree with germline; a read error may underlie this. The chain carries TRBV12-3 or TRBV12-4 and TRBJ1-2; TRBD1 aligns across 8 bases. There are 14 residues in the CDR3. The DNA of the CDR3 is TGTGCCATCAGTTTACGGGACAGGAACTATAGCTACACCTTC. This translates into CAISLRDRNYSYTF.

Concerning this clonotype itself: A much larger clone is a single base away; this may be a read error. J is TRBJ2-4 and V is TRBV14; D may be TRBD1 (6 bases). Germline values: CDR1 SGHDN, CDR2 FVKESK. CDR3 size: 14 residues. The CDR3 nucleotides read TGTGTCAGCAGCCTCCCAGGGGTACAAAACATTCAGTACTTC. Amino acid sequence: CVSSLPGVQNIQYF. The complete variable domain, with remaining parts taken from reference TRBV14 and TRBJ2-4, reads EAGVTQFPSHSVIEKGQTVTLRCDPISGHDNLYWYRRVMGKEIKFLLHFVKESKQDESGMPNNRFLAERTGGTYSTLKVQPAELEDSGVYFCVSSLPGVQNIQYFGAGTRLSVL.

The table lists this clonotype with a few counts. Being one base from a much bigger clone, this may be a read error. This rearrangement joins TRBV4-1 to TRBJ2-7; tentatively, D is TRBD1 (6 bases). Germline CDR1 is MGHRA and CDR2 is YSYEKL. The CDR3 has 14 residues. V was shortened by 2 bases and J by 2 bases, with 10 bases between the two germline ends. The CDR3, as DNA: TGCGCCAGCAGCCAACACGGACAGACCTACGAGCAGTACTTC. This codes for CASSQHGQTYEQYF.

As to this clonotype: No conserved phenylalanine or tryptophan is present at the end of the CDR3, so a read error is the likely explanation. The chain links TRBV11-2 to TRBJ2-5; D might be TRBD1 or TRBD2, each matching 5 bases. The CDR3 spans 14 residues. Looked up from germline, CDR1 is SGHAT and CDR2 is FQNNGV. This CDR3 reads CASSPTERKETQYL. DNA of the CDR3: TGTGCGAGCAGCCCGACAGAGCGGAAAGAGACCCAGTACTTG.

On this clonotype: Mismatch with germline at one junction end may stem from a read error. The chain employs TRBV11-2 and TRBJ1-2; no definite D call. Germline V gives CDR1 SGHAT, CDR2 FQNNGV. The CDR3 has 17 amino acids. Written as DNA, the CDR3 is TGTGCCATCAGCTTAGATCCGACCATGGCGCTGCGCTATGGCTACACCTTC. Translating gives CAISLDPTMALRYGYTF.

The chain couples TRBV7-8 to TRBJ1-4; a possible D gene is TRBD1 (6 bases). CDR1 is SGHVS, CDR2 FQNEAQ, per germline. This CDR3 has 14 residues. Trimming removed 0 bases at V and 7 bases at J, with 9 bases between. As DNA, the CDR3 is TGTGCCAGCAGCTTAGCCAGGGGAGGTGAAAAACTGTTTTTT. As protein: CASSLARGGEKLFF.

As to this clonotype: A read error may explain this, as a much larger clone is one base away. The chain employs TRBV5-1 and TRBJ2-5; 9 nucleotides match TRBD1. From germline, CDR1 is SGHRS and CDR2 YFSETQ. The CDR3 runs to 15 residues. CDR3 amino acids: CASRLGTGGWETQYF. The CDR3 DNA sequence: TGCGCCAGCCGCTTGGGCACAGGGGGCTGGGAGACCCAGTACTTC. Supplemented by reference TRBV5-1 and TRBJ2-5, the full variable domain reads KAGVTQTPRYLIKTRGQQVTLSCSPISGHRSVSWYQQTPGQGLQFLFEYFSETQRNKGNFPGRFSGRQFSNSRSEMNVSTLELGDSALYLCASRLGTGGWETQYFGPGTRLLVL.

This clonotype was picked up many times. The chain is built from TRBV29-1 and TRBJ1-5; tentative D call: TRBD1 (5 bases). The V and J ends lost 4 bases and 1 base respectively, with 5 bases between them. CDR3 length equals 12 residues. Germline V gene sequence: CDR1 SQVTM, CDR2 ANQGSEA. CDR3 region: CSVGTSNQPQHF. In nucleotides, the CDR3 is TGCAGCGTTGGGACAAGCAATCAGCCCCAGCATTTT.

The V and J genes are TRBV11-2 and TRBJ1-1; D is possibly TRBD1 (5 bases). CDR1 SGHAT and CDR2 FQNNGV come from the germline V gene. The CDR3 runs 20 residues. The CDR3 DNA follows: TGTACCAATAGCCCACATCAGCACGGACACCTTCGCTTTTGGGGCTATGAAGCTTTCTTT. It yields the protein CTNSPHQHGHLRFWGYEAFF.

On this clonotype: The junction does not match germline at one end; this may be a read error. The rearrangement joins TRBV18 to TRBJ2-7, with TRBD1 identical over 10 bases. The CDR3 length is 16 residues. Germline CDR1 and CDR2: KGHSH and LQKENI. The DNA of the CDR3 is TGTGCCAGCTCCCCACCGTCCGGACAGGGGGCCTACGAGCAGTACTTC. Protein sequence: CASSPPSGQGAYEQYF.

This clonotype has just one count. This may come from a read error, since a much larger clone is one base off. The rearrangement links TRBV5-1 to TRBJ2-1; 7 bases are a match to TRBD2. Germline CDR1 and CDR2: SGHRS and YFSETQ. The CDR3 loop spans 15 amino acids. The CDR3 loop reads CANSPRAGDTNEQFF. CDR3 DNA: TGCGCCAACAGCCCTCGGGCGGGGGATACCAATGAGCAGTTCTTC.

At least ten counts were recorded for this clonotype. The chain joins TRBV5-4 to TRBJ1-6; 9 bases agree with TRBD1. The CDR3 runs to 16 residues. From germline, CDR1 is SGHNT and CDR2 YYREEE (reference sequence). The J segment lost 8 bases and the V segment lost 5 bases, leaving 11 bases of the junction unmatched. The CDR3, as DNA: TGTGCCAGCAGTCAGGAGGGACAGGGTGAGGATTCACCCCTCCACTTT. Translated, it gives CASSQEGQGEDSPLHF.

Concerning this clonotype itself: This sequence may be a read error, since a much larger clone differs from it by one base. The chain recombines TRBV14 with TRBJ1-5; 10 nucleotides match TRBD1. The length of the CDR3 is 14 residues. The V gene's germline CDR1 is SGHDN and CDR2 FVKESK. J gave up 10 bases and V 8 bases, and 11 bases lay outside the gene matches. For the CDR3, the DNA is TGTGCCAGCTCCGGGACAGGGGATAGGCACCCCCAGCATTTT. As protein: CASSGTGDRHPQHF.

Note on this clonotype: This clone may be a read error of a much larger clone one base away. The gene calls are TRBV10-2 and TRBJ1-1; 9 bases match TRBD1. This CDR3 has 13 residues. Germline CDR1 reads WSHSY; CDR2 reads SAAADI. The CDR3 DNA reads as TGCGCCAGCAGTACCACAGGGGGCACTGAAGCTCTCTTT. Translation gives CASSTTGGTEALF.

This clonotype has ten or more counts. For the CDR3, the DNA is TGTGCCTGGAGTGGCGACAGGGGTTTGATGTACTTC. Translation: CAWSGDRGLMYF. The rearrangement links TRBV30 to TRBJ2-7; 8 bases fit TRBD1. From germline, CDR1 is GTSNPN and CDR2 SVGIG (reference sequence). CDR3 length equals 12 residues. The V and J ends lost 1 base and 12 bases, in that order; junction bases with no gene match: 8. Variable domain in full (rest from reference TRBV30 and TRBJ2-7): SQTIHQWPATLVQPVGSPLSLECTVEGTSNPNLYWYRQAAGRGLQLLFYSVGIGQISSEVPQNLSASRPQDRQFILSSKKLLLSDSGFYLCAWSGDRGLMYFGPGTRLTVT.

In regard to this clonotype: Germline is not matched at one junction end, which may reflect a read error. The genes are TRBV11-3 and TRBJ2-7, with TRBD1 identical over 9 bases. The CDR3 contains 15 residues. Germline V lookup: CDR1 SGHNT, CDR2 YENEEA. CDR3: CANSLGTGCSLEQYF. CDR3 nucleotide sequence: TGTGCCAACAGCTTAGGGACAGGGTGCTCCCTCGAGCAGTATTTC.

Details on this clonotype: At one boundary the junction diverges from the germline segment, which might be a read error. This chain connects TRBV7-9 to TRBJ2-7, with unresolved D. Germline-derived CDR1 and CDR2 are SEHNR and FQNEAQ (reference sequence). This CDR3 has 17 residues. The CDR3 here is CACSFPSLREGKYEQYF. The CDR3 DNA reads TGTGCCTGCAGCTTCCCCAGCCTTAGGGAAGGGAAATACGAGCAGTACTTC.

The chain carries TRBV11-3 and TRBJ2-3; D remains ambiguous. V was trimmed by 6 bases and J by 4 bases, leaving 14 bases between them. Looked up from germline, CDR1 is SGHNT and CDR2 is YENEEA. This CDR3 has 14 residues. In nucleotides, the CDR3 is TGTGCCAGCAGTCGATCCCAGACCTCAGATACGCAGTATTTT. This codes for CASSRSQTSDTQYF.